One and the same sample provided the 13 T cell receptor beta chains below, sequenced in a study of cytomegalovirus exposure and HLA in healthy donors. This PCR relied on a set of 60 Vbeta primers and 13 Jbeta primers. TCRdb's table, derived via immunoSEQ multiplex PCR, lists solely in-frame clones and lacks some. This repertoire shows roughly 99,000 clones, nearly 80% found once; its top ten account for roughly 3.8%. The sample taken for sequencing was PBMCs. Receptor source: a woman aged 35 to 49 in good health and CMV-seronegative.

This chain uses TRBV29-1 with TRBJ2-1, with D possibly being TRBD1 (6 bases). CDR1 SQVTM and CDR2 ANQGSEA come from the germline V gene. Trimming stripped 4 bases from V and 5 bases from J, with 15 bases between. The CDR3 is 14 amino acids. The CDR3 region is CSVASRGRDNEQFF. Written as DNA, the CDR3 is TGCAGCGTTGCAAGCAGGGGAAGGGACAATGAGCAGTTCTTC.

The CDR3 DNA is TGTGCCAGCAGCTTAGCGGGACATTTAAACACTGAAGCTTTCTTT. This encodes CASSLAGHLNTEAFF. The chain employs TRBV11-2 and TRBJ1-1, with TRBD1 as a possible D gene (6 bases). The CDR3 is 15 amino acids. Trimming cost V 1 base and J 2 bases, with 11 bases left between them. In germline, CDR1 is SGHAT, CDR2 FQNNGV.

This chain joins TRBV9 and TRBJ2-3; 7 bases fit TRBD2. Trimming removed 3 bases from V and 1 base from J; junction bases left unmatched: 14. CDR1 is SGDLS, CDR2 YYNGEE, per germline. This CDR3 has 18 amino acids. This CDR3 reads CASSETMGGVRGTDTQYF. CDR3 nucleotide sequence: TGTGCCAGCAGCGAAACCATGGGGGGGGTTCGTGGCACAGATACGCAGTATTTT.

The rearrangement joins TRBV2 to TRBJ2-1, with a tentative D call TRBD2 (5 bases). V shed 7 bases and J shed 12 bases, with 13 bases lying between them. Per the germline V gene, CDR1 is SNHLY and CDR2 is FYNNEI. The CDR3 contains 11 residues. This chain's CDR3 is CASTEVMGQFF. The CDR3, as DNA: TGTGCCAGCACGGAGGTTATGGGGCAGTTCTTC.

The chain uses TRBV28 and TRBJ1-4; possibly TRBD1 for D (5 bases). Germline values: CDR1 MDHEN, CDR2 SYDVKM. This CDR3 has 15 residues. Trimming removed 5 bases at V and 6 bases at J, with 16 bases between. CDR3 residues: CASSLTVGGDEKLFF. The DNA of the CDR3 is TGTGCCAGCAGTCTGACAGTGGGGGGGGATGAAAAACTGTTTTTT.

J is TRBJ1-1 and V is TRBV11-3; D remains unclear. CDR1 is SGHNT, CDR2 YENEEA, per germline. CDR3 length equals 19 residues. Trimming cost V 4 bases and J 0 bases, with 24 bases left between them. This chain's CDR3 is CASSSSHSGVPHMNTEAFF. CDR3 coding DNA: TGTGCCAGCAGCTCATCCCACTCTGGAGTTCCCCACATGAACACTGAAGCTTTCTTT.

V and J are TRBV5-4 and TRBJ1-1; 7 positions match TRBD1. Germline CDR1 SGHNT, CDR2 YYREEE (reference sequence). This CDR3 has 15 residues. J lost 0 bases, V lost 0 bases, and 2 bases had no gene match. CDR3 DNA sequence: TGTGCCAGCAGCTTGGTCAGGGGGTTGAACACTGAAGCTTTCTTT. Residues: CASSLVRGLNTEAFF.

The V call is TRBV7-2, the J call TRBJ2-2, with 8 bases matching TRBD2. Losses at the gene ends were 3 bases for V and 3 bases for J; bases not matched to a gene: 0. CDR1 is SGHTA, CDR2 FQGNSA, per germline. The CDR3 runs 14 residues. For the CDR3, the DNA is TGTGCCAGCAGCTTTAGCGGGGACACCGGGGAGCTGTTTTTT. Translation: CASSFSGDTGELFF.

V usage is TRBV30 and J usage is TRBJ1-1; 7 bases agree with TRBD1. The germline gives CDR1 GTSNPN, CDR2 SVGIG (reference sequence). The CDR3 extends over 14 amino acids. V shed 3 bases, J shed 0 bases, and the junction held 4 bases outside the gene matches. This CDR3 reads CAWRTGLVNTEAFF. CDR3 nucleotides: TGTGCCTGGAGGACAGGGCTCGTGAACACTGAAGCTTTCTTT.

This clone has just a few counts. The rearrangement joins TRBV6-5 to TRBJ2-7; tentative D call: TRBD1 (6 bases). V lost 0 bases, J lost 0 bases, and 12 bases lay in between. The CDR3 covers 16 residues. The V gene's germline CDR1 is MNHEY and CDR2 SVGAGI. CDR3 region: CASSYSGRGPSYEQYF. The DNA of the CDR3 is TGTGCCAGCAGTTACTCGGGCAGGGGCCCCTCCTACGAGCAGTACTTC.

J is TRBJ1-6 and V is TRBV18; 8 bases map to TRBD1. The V and J ends lost 2 bases and 8 bases, in that order; junction bases with no gene match: 2. CDR1 is KGHSH, CDR2 LQKENI, per germline. The CDR3 has 14 residues. CDR3 DNA sequence: TGTGCCAGCTCACCAACGGACAGGGATTCACCCCTCCACTTT. Its translation is CASSPTDRDSPLHF.

This clone occurred once. The V and J genes are TRBV19 and TRBJ2-7; 7 bases line up with TRBD1. CDR3 length: 15 amino acids. Unmatched junction bases numbered 9, after V lost 5 bases and J lost 2 bases. Germline CDR1 reads LNHDA; CDR2 reads SQIVND (reference sequence). The CDR3: CASSADYRGAYEQYF. As DNA, the CDR3 is TGTGCCAGTAGTGCCGATTACAGGGGCGCCTACGAGCAGTACTTC.

CDR3 sequence (DNA): TGTGCCAGCAGTCCCGGCGGGGATCAGCCCCAGCATTTT. Its translation: CASSPGGDQPQHF. The chain joins TRBV6-5 to TRBJ1-5, with D unresolved. Trimming took 5 bases from V and 5 from J, leaving 10 bases between them. The CDR3 spans 13 residues. The germline V gene has CDR1 MNHEY and CDR2 SVGAGI.